There are many counts of the clone carrying this TCR beta chain. Its antigen is not known. Germline CDR1 and CDR2: SGHDT and YYEEEE. This CDR3 region has 15 residues. V gave up 0 bases and J gave up 0 bases, with 9 bases separating them. These data belong to a study of cytomegalovirus exposure and HLA in healthy donors. Overall study: Around 80 million unique TCR sequences came from HLA-typed donors in an early release. Study results and limitations: Most TCR beta V segments were productive about 90% or about 30% of the time in an earlier analysis.

It was with 60 Vbeta and 13 Jbeta primers that the PCR ran. Clones were sequenced by immunoSEQ multiplex PCR, and TCRdb holds only the in-frame ones, with some missing. Found here are about 93,000 clones, 78% of them singletons; the top ten hold about 3%. This TCR was sampled from a woman aged 35 to 49 in good health and CMV-seronegative. This chain connects TRBV5-6 to TRBJ1-1; no definite D call. The sample taken for sequencing was PBMCs. Written as DNA, the CDR3 is TGTGCCAGCAGCTTGGTGGGGAGGATGAACACTGAAGCTTTCTTT. It is translated as CASSLVGRMNTEAFF.